The 15 T cell receptor beta chains in this list originate from one sample, sequenced in a study of shared clonotypes between healthy human individuals. Assay used: immunoSEQ multiplex PCR; TCRdb lists only in-frame clones, some missing. Of about 2 million clones listed, about 95% were seen once; the top ten hold more than 0.95%. CD45RO-negative CD8 cells positively selected for CCR7 made up the naive population, which excluded terminally differentiated effector memory CD45RA+ cells. The sample was naive CD8+ T cells sorted from blood. The receptors here all came from a man younger than 35 in good health.

This chain joins TRBV10-3 and TRBJ2-1; TRBD1 aligns across 8 bases. The trim removed 10 bases at V and 0 bases at J, leaving 5 bases unmatched. This CDR3 region has 14 residues. Per the germline V gene, CDR1 is ENHRY and CDR2 is SYGVKD. The CDR3 loop reads CATETGGSYNEQFF. CDR3 nucleotide sequence: TGTGCCACCGAAACAGGGGGCTCCTACAATGAGCAGTTCTTC.

Turning to this clone: A junction end diverges from the germline sequence, so it may reflect a read error. The V call is TRBV7-9, the J call TRBJ1-2; 7 bases are a match to TRBD1. Germline V CDR1 and CDR2: SEHNR, FQNEAQ (reference sequence). The CDR3 covers 14 residues. The CDR3 bases are TGTGCCGGCAGCTGGGGGGACAGTTCTTATGGCTACACCTTC. This sequence encodes CAGSWGDSSYGYTF.

The chain employs TRBV6-4 and TRBJ1-1; no reliable D call. CDR3 length: 13 residues. Looked up from germline, CDR1 is MRHNA and CDR2 is SNTAGT. V shed 0 bases and J shed 5 bases, with 7 bases lying between them. The DNA of the CDR3 is TGTGCCAGCAGTGACTCTTCAGGAACTGAAGCTTTCTTT. Protein product: CASSDSSGTEAFF.

The chain uses TRBV25-1 and TRBJ2-5; D is unresolved. Trimming took 5 bases from V and 1 from J, leaving 14 bases between them. The CDR3 runs 15 residues. Germline V gene lookup returns CDR1 MGHDK and CDR2 SYGVNS. Here the CDR3 reads CASSYLWWFQETQYF. The CDR3 DNA sequence: TGTGCCAGCAGTTACTTATGGTGGTTCCAAGAGACCCAGTACTTC.

The chain carries TRBV5-1 and TRBJ2-1, with 10 bases aligning to TRBD2. The CDR3 length is 17 residues. The germline V gene has CDR1 SGHRS and CDR2 YFSETQ. The V gene end was trimmed by 4 bases and the J gene end by 7 bases; junction bases not matched to a gene: 14. The CDR3 DNA sequence: TGCGCCAGCAGCCCAGACGGTCTAGCGGGAGAATCGAATGAGCAGTTCTTC. It codes for CASSPDGLAGESNEQFF.

The rearrangement links TRBV25-1 to TRBJ1-2; perhaps TRBD1 as D (6 bases). Trimming removed 5 bases at V and 7 bases at J, with 20 bases between. The CDR3 sequence is 15 residues long. From germline, CDR1 is MGHDK and CDR2 SYGVNS. The DNA of the CDR3 is TGTGCCAGCAGTTTCACAGAGGGGGTTCACGCTGGCTACACCTTC. It codes for CASSFTEGVHAGYTF.

The chain is built from TRBV2 and TRBJ2-5; 10 bases are shared with TRBD1. The CDR3 has 16 residues. After removal of 5 bases from V and 5 bases from J, the junction contained 11 bases not matched to a gene. Germline lookup yields CDR1 SNHLY and CDR2 FYNNEI. In DNA, the CDR3 is TGTGCCAGCAGTCACCTCCGGGACAGGGGATTGGAGACCCAGTACTTC. Residues: CASSHLRDRGLETQYF.

This chain links TRBV25-1 with TRBJ1-4, with D maybe TRBD1 (5 bases). Germline V gene data show CDR1 as MGHDK and CDR2 as SYGVNS. The germline V and J ends were trimmed by 10 bases and 5 bases, with 11 bases remaining between them. The CDR3 runs to 12 residues. The CDR3 is CATEGRNEKLFF. CDR3 coding DNA: TGTGCCACAGAGGGGAGGAATGAAAAACTGTTTTTT.

V and J are TRBV5-1 and TRBJ1-1; weak D call: TRBD1 (6 bases). This CDR3 is 16 amino acids long. Germline-derived CDR1 and CDR2 are SGHRS and YFSETQ. Trimming left V 0 bases short and J 4 bases short, with 16 bases between. CDR3 residues: CASSLAQGLEGTEAFF. CDR3 nucleotides: TGCGCCAGCAGCTTGGCCCAGGGGCTAGAGGGCACTGAAGCTTTCTTT.

As for this clone: A read error may account for a junction end that differs from germline. The chain uses TRBV2 and TRBJ2-5, with D unclear. CDR3 size: 14 residues. Germline V gene sequence: CDR1 SNHLY, CDR2 FYNNEI. The CDR3 coding sequence is TGTGCTAGCACGGGTCCGGATCCCCAAGAGACCCAGTACTTC. Its protein product is CASTGPDPQETQYF.

The chain has TRBV5-6 and TRBJ2-7; D not resolved. From germline, CDR1 is SGHDT and CDR2 YYEEEE. V was clipped by 0 bases and J by 0 bases, with 7 bases between them. The CDR3 loop spans 14 amino acids. CDR3 sequence: CASSLVESSYEQYF. For the CDR3, the DNA is TGTGCCAGCAGCTTGGTGGAGAGCTCCTACGAGCAGTACTTC.

CDR3 sequence: CASSGQNYGYTF. As DNA, the CDR3 is TGTGCCAGCTCAGGACAGAACTATGGCTACACCTTC. The V call is TRBV5-4, the J call TRBJ1-2, with D tentatively TRBD1 (6 bases). The germline V gene encodes CDR1 SGHNT and CDR2 YYREEE (reference sequence). Trimming removed 7 bases at V and 2 bases at J, with 9 bases between. This CDR3 has 12 residues.

The chain links TRBV7-9 to TRBJ1-1; D unclear. The CDR3 covers 13 residues. CDR1 is SEHNR and CDR2 is FQNEAQ in the germline V gene (reference sequence). The V gene lost 7 bases and the J gene lost 0 bases, with 9 bases spanning the gap. The CDR3 coding sequence is TGTGCCAGCACCTCGGGTTTGAACACTGAAGCTTTCTTT. It yields the protein CASTSGLNTEAFF. Variable domain in full (rest from reference TRBV7-9 and TRBJ1-1): DTGVSQNPRHKITKRGQNVTFRCDPISEHNRLYWYRQTLGQGPEFLTYFQNEAQLEKSRLLSDRFSAERPKGSFSTLEIQRTEQGDSAMYLCASTSGLNTEAFFGQGTRLTVV.

The chain carries TRBV28 and TRBJ1-4; D unclear. V was pared by 2 bases and J by 6 bases, with 13 bases between. The length of the CDR3 is 15 residues. The germline V gene has CDR1 MDHEN and CDR2 SYDVKM. CDR3 amino acids: CASSLKWGGDEKLFF. CDR3 coding DNA: TGTGCCAGCAGTTTAAAGTGGGGAGGAGATGAAAAACTGTTTTTT.

V and J are TRBV7-9 and TRBJ2-6; 9 bases map to TRBD2. CDR3 length: 19 residues. V was pared by 5 bases and J by 0 bases, with 11 bases of the junction left unmatched. Germline values: CDR1 SEHNR, CDR2 FQNEAQ (reference sequence). CDR3 nucleotides: TGTGCCAGCAGCGGACCTAGGACTAGCGTTTCCTCTGGGGCCAACGTCCTGACTTTC. This sequence encodes CASSGPRTSVSSGANVLTF.